A single sample is the source of the 5 T cell receptor beta chains below, sequenced in a study of T-cell reconstitution after alpha-beta-depleted transplantation in children. A library of TCRbeta sequences, prepared with unique molecular identifiers, was generated. One entry per CDR3 protein, called by TCRdb with MiXCR from the PCR reads. The repertoire has 360,000 or so distinct CDR3 sequences, roughly 22% of them found once; the top ten carry around 4%. The sequencing used PBMCs from the stem cell graft donor, collected from the stem cell graft. These receptors all stem from a human donor who donated a stem cell graft to a child with acute myeloid leukemia.

At least ten counts were recorded for this clonotype. The chain joins TRBV29-1 to TRBJ2-7; 11 nucleotides align to TRBD1. Germline-derived CDR1 and CDR2 are SQVTM and ANQGSEA. The trim removed 6 bases at V and 2 bases at J, leaving 3 bases unmatched. The CDR3 is 13 amino acids. CDR3 DNA sequence: TGCAGCGTCGGGACAGGGGGTCCCTACGAGCAGTACTTC. Translation gives CSVGTGGPYEQYF.

The rearrangement joins TRBV9 to TRBJ2-5; maybe TRBD1 (6 bases). CDR1 is SGDLS, CDR2 YYNGEE, per germline. V shed 4 bases and J shed 2 bases, with 12 bases lying between them. CDR3 size: 14 residues. The CDR3 is CASSPRTAQETQYF. CDR3 bases: TGTGCCAGCAGCCCTAGGACAGCTCAAGAGACCCAGTACTTC.

This clonotype has at least ten counts. The J gene is TRBJ2-5, the V gene TRBV12-3 or TRBV12-4; D gene unclear. The CDR3 length is 12 residues. V lost 5 bases to trimming and J lost 1 base, with 5 bases between them. CDR3 DNA sequence: TGTGCCAGCAGTGCCTCCCAAGAGACCCAGTACTTC. Translating it yields CASSASQETQYF.

This clonotype has only one observation. The V and J genes are TRBV11-2 and TRBJ2-3, with 11 bases lining up with TRBD2. This CDR3 is 19 amino acids long. V trimming: 3 bases; J trimming: 0 bases; junction bases outside the gene matches: 11. Germline V gives CDR1 SGHAT, CDR2 FQNNGV. For the CDR3, the DNA is TGTGCCAGCAGCTTCCAACCGGGGACTAGCGGACTTAGCACAGATACGCAGTATTTT. Its translation: CASSFQPGTSGLSTDTQYF.

V gene TRBV29-1 combines with J gene TRBJ2-7, with a tentative D call TRBD2 (6 bases). V was trimmed by 6 bases and J by 0 bases, leaving 15 bases between them. There are 14 residues in the CDR3. Per the germline V gene, CDR1 is SQVTM and CDR2 is ANQGSEA. CDR3 amino acids: CSVQKGGPSYEQYF. CDR3 sequence (DNA): TGCAGCGTCCAAAAAGGAGGGCCCTCCTACGAGCAGTACTTC.